The present T cell receptor beta chain was sequenced within a study of CD8+ T cells in alopecia areata (dated by TCRdb to between 2017 and 2018). Regarding the study in general: In both human patients and the C3H/HeJ mouse model, the study applied high-throughput TCRbeta sequencing to look at T cell clonal expansion in alopecia areata. Scalp tissue and sorted CD4+ and CD8+ peripheral blood T cells from patchy and totalis/universalis alopecia areata patients and from healthy controls were covered by human TCRbeta sequencing. Clonality in the scalp was compared among normal scalp (n=4), patchy alopecia areata scalp (n=8), and alopecia totalis/universalis scalp (n=8). RNA came from the PAXgene miRNA kit for fixed scalp, the miRNeasy kit for PBMCs, and the RNeasy kit for mouse skin. TCRbeta CDR3 regions were amplified by immunoSEQ multiplex PCR using 35 Vbeta forward and 13 Jbeta reverse primers. General conclusions and limits of the study: Resident alphabeta T cells in normal human skin are also sequenced, complicating scalp TCR repertoire analysis, unlike mouse skin dominated by gammadelta T cells. Shared TCR sequences between patients were less evident than in mice, which may be partly attributable to HLA diversity in the patient population. Compared with normal scalp, lesional scalp had higher clonality and more expanded CD8+ clones, particularly in alopecia totalis/universalis, a pattern that suggests antigenic drive.

PBMCs were isolated by density centrifugation and stained for CD3, CD4 and CD8, after which CD4+ and CD8+ T cells were sorted on a FACSAria. Unaffected controls provided scalp biopsies and blood samples. Libraries came from the immunoSEQ multiplex PCR assay. For TCR sequencing, RNA was extracted from every sample and reverse transcribed into cDNA to serve as template. SuperScript III was used for first-strand cDNA synthesis, primed with a 2:1 mix of oligo-dT and random hexamers. A synthetic immune receptor repertoire was used to gauge amplification bias, and whatever bias remained was removed computationally. As for how the authors treated the data: After raw reads were preprocessed to remove errors, the CDR3 was defined following IMGT conventions as running from the conserved cysteine to phenylalanine. Clonality was calculated as 1 minus Shannon entropy normalized by log2 of the number of productive unique TCRs. Scalp TCRbeta sequences were cross-referenced with sorted blood CD4 and CD8 repertoires so that the CD4 or CD8 identity of scalp clones could be inferred. Not all clones reach the TCRdb copy of this immuneACCESS table, which keeps in-frame sequences only. Checked studies attribute under half of the gap to unresolved V genes and leave the rest unexplained. Clonal size and the V and J genes are those of that table, whereas D and trimming came from the DNA. A total of some 110,000 clones appear in this sample, roughly 68% of them only once. The ten biggest clones cover roughly 2.8% of the sample.

Between the V and J ends, shortened by 6 bases and 2 bases respectively, the junction contains 10 bases. The germline V gene (reference sequence) provides CDR1 MNHNY and CDR2 SVGAGI. From the cysteine through the phenylalanine, the CDR3 covers 13 amino acids. Only the CDR3 portion is preserved as DNA: 39 bases, with reading frame beginning at the first base. Comment on this clone: It has no known antigen specificity. No base quality information exists; no much larger clone differs at one position.

This chain is built from TRBV6-6 and TRBJ1-2; no D gene call is confident. The sequence came from a human donor in good health. The sequencing input was CD4+ T cells sorted from blood. This receptor has the CDR3 CASSPAVNYGYTF. The nucleotide sequence reads as follows: TGTGCCAGCAGCCCAGCAGTCAACTATGGCTACACCTTC.